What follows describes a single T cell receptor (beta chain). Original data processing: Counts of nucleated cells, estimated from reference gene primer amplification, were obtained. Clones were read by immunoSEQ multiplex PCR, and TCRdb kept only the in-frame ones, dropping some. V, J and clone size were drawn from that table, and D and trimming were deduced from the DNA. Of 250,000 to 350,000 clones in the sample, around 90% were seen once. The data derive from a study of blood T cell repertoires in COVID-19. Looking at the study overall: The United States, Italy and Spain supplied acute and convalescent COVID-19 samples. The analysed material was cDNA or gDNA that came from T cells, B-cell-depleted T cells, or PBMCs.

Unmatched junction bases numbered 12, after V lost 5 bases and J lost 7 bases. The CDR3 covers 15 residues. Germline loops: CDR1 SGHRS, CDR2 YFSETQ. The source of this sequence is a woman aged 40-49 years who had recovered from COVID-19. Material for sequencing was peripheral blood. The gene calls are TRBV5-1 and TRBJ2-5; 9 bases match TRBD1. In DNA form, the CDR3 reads TGCGCCAGCAGGTCCGGGACAGGGCCTTTGGGGACCCAGTACTTC. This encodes CASRSGTGPLGTQYF.